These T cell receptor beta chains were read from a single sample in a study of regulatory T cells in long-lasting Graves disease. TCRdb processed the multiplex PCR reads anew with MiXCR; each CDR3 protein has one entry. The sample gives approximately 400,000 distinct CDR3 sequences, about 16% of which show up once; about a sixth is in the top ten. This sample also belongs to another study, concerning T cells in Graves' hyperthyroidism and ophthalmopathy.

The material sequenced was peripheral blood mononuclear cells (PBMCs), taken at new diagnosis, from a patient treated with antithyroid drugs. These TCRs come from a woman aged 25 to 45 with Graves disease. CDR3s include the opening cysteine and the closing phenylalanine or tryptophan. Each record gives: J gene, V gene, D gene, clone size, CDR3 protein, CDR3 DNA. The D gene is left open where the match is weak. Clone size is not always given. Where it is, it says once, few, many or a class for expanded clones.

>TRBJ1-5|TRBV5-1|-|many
CASSLAGAGQPQHF
TGCGCCAGCAGCTTGGCCGGAGCGGGACAGCCCCAGCATTTT
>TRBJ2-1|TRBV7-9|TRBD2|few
CASSNRLAGIYNEQFF
TGTGCCAGCAGCAACCGACTAGCGGGGATATACAATGAGCAGTTCTTC
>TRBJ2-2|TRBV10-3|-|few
CAIRMEGLNTGELFF
TGTGCCATCAGGATGGAGGGCCTGAACACCGGGGAGCTGTTTTTT
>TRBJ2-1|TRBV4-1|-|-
CASSQEERRYMYNEQFF
TGCGCCAGCAGCCAAGAAGAGAGGCGCTACATGTACAATGAGCAGTTCTTC
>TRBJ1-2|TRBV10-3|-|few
CAISESDRSDGYTF
TGTGCCATCAGTGAGTCCGACAGATCTGATGGCTACACCTTC
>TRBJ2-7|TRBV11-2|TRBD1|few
CASSPWTGVDCEQYF
TGTGCCAGCAGCCCCTGGACAGGGGTGGACTGCGAGCAGTACTTC
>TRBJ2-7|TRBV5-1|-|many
CASSLDRQLDPYEQYF
TGCGCCAGCAGCTTGGACAGACAGTTGGATCCCTACGAGCAGTACTTC
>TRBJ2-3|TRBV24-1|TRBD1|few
CATSGRGQLTDTQYF
TGTGCCACCAGTGGAAGGGGACAGCTCACAGATACGCAGTATTTT
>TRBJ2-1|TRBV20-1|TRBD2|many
CSLAGSYNEQFF
TGCAGTTTAGCGGGGAGCTACAATGAGCAGTTCTTC
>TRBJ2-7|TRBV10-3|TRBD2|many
CAISEGLAGITGEQYF
TGTGCCATCAGTGAAGGACTAGCGGGAATAACTGGCGAGCAGTACTTC
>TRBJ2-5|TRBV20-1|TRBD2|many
CSATSGGTQYF
TGCAGTGCCACCAGCGGGGGGACCCAGTACTTC